This note documents a single T cell receptor (beta chain) sequence. The study enrolled healthy HIV-negative adults without recent acute infections or vaccinations as donors. CD4+ cells were split into CD45RA+ naive and CD45RA-negative memory subsets. Deep-level assay runs were performed. This table comes from immunoSEQ multiplex PCR, and its TCRdb copy is limited to in-frame clones, with some not included. The sample lists over 1.4 million clones; roughly 96% were seen once. The CDR3 spans 14 residues. V shed 8 bases and J shed 6 bases, with 19 bases lying between them. Looked up from germline, CDR1 is MNHNS and CDR2 is SASEGT. This sample stems from a study of shared clonotypes between healthy human individuals.

The material sequenced was naive CD4+ T cells sorted from blood. The subset here: CD45RA+ positively selected. V is TRBV6-1 and J is TRBJ1-2; D call uncertain. This clonotype was sampled from a man aged 25-45 years in good health. CDR3 amino acids: CASGLPVGSHGYTF. As DNA, the CDR3 is TGTGCCAGCGGTCTCCCCGTAGGATCTCATGGCTACACCTTC.